The 10 T cell receptor beta chains reported below all come from one sample, sequenced in a study of T-cell reconstitution after alpha-beta-depleted transplantation in children. Unique molecular identifiers were used in preparing the TCRbeta library. TCRdb reprocessed the PCR reads via MiXCR and lists one record per CDR3 protein. The sample lists about 360,000 distinct CDR3 sequences, 13% occurring once. The specimen was PBMCs, collected from the stem cell graft. Receptor source: a human donor who donated a stem cell graft to a child with Fanconi anemia.

The chain combines TRBV4-3 with TRBJ2-7, with TRBD2 as a possible D gene (6 bases). The ends were cut back, 4 bases at V and 5 bases at J, with 21 bases in the middle. CDR3 size: 16 residues. Per the germline V gene, CDR1 is LGHNA and CDR2 is YSLEER. DNA of the CDR3: TGCGCCAGCAGCCCGGGCTGGGGGGACTTGTCGGACGAGCAGTACTTC. Protein product: CASSPGWGDLSDEQYF.

The chain is built from TRBV9 and TRBJ2-1, with a weak D call TRBD2 (6 bases). The length of the CDR3 is 13 residues. V lost 4 bases and J 5 bases, leaving 10 bases between the germline ends. Germline V gene sequence: CDR1 SGDLS, CDR2 YYNGEE. The CDR3 nucleotides read TGTGCCAGCAGCAGACTAGTTGACAATGAGCAGTTCTTC. It codes for CASSRLVDNEQFF.

This sequence joins TRBV20-1 and TRBJ1-1; D may be TRBD1 (6 bases). Germline loops: CDR1 DFQATT, CDR2 SNEGSKA (reference sequence). V gave up 6 bases and J gave up 4 bases, with 12 bases separating them. This CDR3 spans 12 amino acids. The CDR3 region has the DNA TGCAGTGCACCCGACAGGCTCACTGAAGCTTTCTTT. Encoded protein: CSAPDRLTEAFF.

The table lists this clonotype with a few counts. The genes are TRBV5-1 and TRBJ2-5, with a weak D call TRBD1 (5 bases). Trimming cost V 2 bases and J 4 bases, with 12 bases left between them. Per germline, CDR1 SGHRS and CDR2 YFSETQ. This CDR3 is 14 amino acids long. The CDR3 coding sequence is TGCGCCAGCAGCTTCCGACAGTACGGAGAGACCCAGTACTTC. This encodes CASSFRQYGETQYF.

V is TRBV15 and J is TRBJ1-1; maybe TRBD1 (6 bases). CDR1 is LNHNV and CDR2 is YYDKDF in the germline V gene (reference sequence). The CDR3 totals 13 residues. V gave up 6 bases and J gave up 5 bases, with 13 bases separating them. The CDR3 DNA is TGTGCCACCAGTGCTTACCAGGGGACTGAAGCTTTCTTT. Residues: CATSAYQGTEAFF.

This clonotype has a count of ten or more. V gene TRBV12-3 or TRBV12-4 combines with J gene TRBJ2-1; TRBD1 agrees at 8 bases. The CDR3 covers 13 residues. V lost 7 bases, J lost 7 bases, and 6 bases stayed unmatched. CDR3 DNA: TGTGCCAGCAACGGACAGGGTGGGAATGAGCAGTTCTTC. Its protein is CASNGQGGNEQFF.

The rearrangement links TRBV27 to TRBJ1-2; a weak D match, TRBD1 (5 bases). The CDR3 sequence is 15 residues long. CDR1 is MNHEY and CDR2 is SMNVEV in the germline V gene (reference sequence). The V end lost 6 bases, the J end lost 6 bases, and 20 bases lay between the germline ends. The CDR3 here is CASRPSGHRGDGYTF. The CDR3 coding sequence is TGTGCCAGCAGACCCTCGGGCCATCGGGGGGATGGCTACACCTTC.

The chain links TRBV6-5 to TRBJ1-1; no firm D call. The CDR3 contains 16 residues. Per the germline V gene, CDR1 is MNHEY and CDR2 is SVGAGI. The germline V and J ends were trimmed by 0 bases and 0 bases, with 11 bases remaining between them. The CDR3 region has the DNA TGTGCCAGCAGTTACTCGAACGGCCCGATGAACACTGAAGCTTTCTTT. Translating it yields CASSYSNGPMNTEAFF.

This clonotype was recorded a few times. CDR3 DNA sequence: TGTGCCAGCAGCCGGGACAGGGGGGTTGGCAATGAGCAGTTCTTC. Its translation: CASSRDRGVGNEQFF. The chain recombines TRBV7-3 with TRBJ2-1; TRBD1 matches 11 bases. The V gene end was trimmed by 5 bases and the J gene end by 6 bases; junction bases not matched to a gene: 6. This CDR3 comprises 15 residues. The germline CDR1 and CDR2 sequences are SGHTA and FQGTGA.

This clonotype has at least ten counts. This chain joins TRBV27 and TRBJ2-1; TRBD2 agrees at 8 bases. The CDR3 contains 14 residues. V shed 6 bases, J shed 9 bases, and the junction held 10 bases outside the gene matches. The germline V gene has CDR1 MNHEY and CDR2 SMNVEV (reference sequence). The CDR3 region has the DNA TGTGCCAGCAGAATTGACGGGGGGGTAAGTGAGCAGTTCTTC. Protein product: CASRIDGGVSEQFF.